Below, 18 T cell receptor beta chains from the same sample are listed, as sequenced in a study of blood T cell repertoires in COVID-19. Generated by immunoSEQ multiplex PCR, the TCRdb table keeps only in-frame clones and is missing some. In the table there are tens of thousands of clones, roughly nine tenths of which are singletons. Sequencing was done on a sample of peripheral blood. All receptors derive from a middle-aged man with COVID-19, enrolled during active disease.

The rearrangement links TRBV6-4 to TRBJ2-7; maybe TRBD1 (5 bases). The germline gives CDR1 MRHNA, CDR2 SNTAGT. The CDR3 runs to 15 residues. V was trimmed by 5 bases and J by 2 bases, leaving 16 bases between them. This chain's CDR3 is CASSTRDMGTYEQYF. The CDR3 DNA sequence: TGTGCCAGCAGTACCAGGGATATGGGTACCTACGAGCAGTACTTC.

The chain employs TRBV9 and TRBJ2-2, with TRBD2 identical over 11 bases. The CDR3 spans 20 residues. The V gene end was trimmed by 2 bases and the J gene end by 5 bases; junction bases not matched to a gene: 17. Germline V gene data show CDR1 as SGDLS and CDR2 as YYNGEE. The CDR3 loop is CASSVHLTSGGRLGTGELFF. The CDR3 DNA follows: TGTGCCAGCAGCGTCCACCTAACTAGCGGGGGCCGACTAGGGACCGGGGAGCTGTTTTTT.

The chain is built from TRBV5-1 and TRBJ2-3; TRBD2 is a possible D gene (6 bases). The CDR3 runs 14 residues. Germline V gene sequence: CDR1 SGHRS, CDR2 YFSETQ. V was cut by 4 bases and J by 2 bases, with 11 bases left in between. DNA of the CDR3: TGCGCCAGCAGCATCGGGACTTCCACAGATACGCAGTATTTT. This codes for CASSIGTSTDTQYF.

CDR3 loop: CASSPLDVRLVTEKLFF. The CDR3 DNA reads TGTGCCAGCAGTCCCCTTGATGTCCGCCTAGTGACCGAAAAACTGTTTTTT. The rearrangement uses TRBV28 and TRBJ1-4; D not certain. V lost 5 bases and J lost 8, with 24 bases in between. The germline CDR1 and CDR2 sequences are MDHEN and SYDVKM. CDR3 size: 17 residues.

The chain is built from TRBV2 and TRBJ1-5, with a possible D match to TRBD1 (6 bases). The V end lost 3 bases, the J end lost 10 bases, and 16 bases lay between the germline ends. The CDR3 is made up of 14 amino acids. Germline V lookup: CDR1 SNHLY, CDR2 FYNNEI. The CDR3 reads CASSESGAHTPQHF. CDR3 in DNA: TGTGCCAGCAGTGAGTCAGGGGCCCACACCCCCCAGCATTTT.

The chain employs TRBV9 and TRBJ1-6, with 10 bases identical to TRBD1. Germline-derived CDR1 and CDR2 are SGDLS and YYNGEE. CDR3 size: 14 residues. The junction had 3 bases not matched to a gene; V was cut back by 3 bases and J by 9 bases. The CDR3 protein is CASSARDRGSPLHF. In DNA, the CDR3 is TGTGCCAGCAGCGCCCGGGACAGGGGTTCACCCCTCCACTTT.

The genes are TRBV7-9 and TRBJ1-6; D call uncertain. With 5 bases removed from V and 5 bases from J, the gap between germline ends came to 13 bases. The CDR3 has 15 amino acids. Per germline, CDR1 SEHNR and CDR2 FQNEAQ (reference sequence). Here the CDR3 DNA reads TGTGCCAGCAGCACGGGAGACACGCATAATTCACCCCTCCACTTT. Translating gives CASSTGDTHNSPLHF.

The V and J genes are TRBV5-1 and TRBJ2-3, with 15 bases lining up with TRBD2. Germline lookup yields CDR1 SGHRS and CDR2 YFSETQ. This CDR3 spans 17 amino acids. J gave up 0 bases and V 5 bases, and 4 bases lay outside the gene matches. CDR3 in amino acids: CASRGTSGGLSTDTQYF. CDR3 coding DNA: TGCGCCAGCAGAGGGACTAGCGGGGGGCTCAGCACAGATACGCAGTATTTT.

V usage is TRBV7-8 and J usage is TRBJ1-1, with a weak D call TRBD1 (6 bases). Trimming took 4 bases from V and 6 from J, leaving 15 bases between them. The CDR3 is made up of 14 amino acids. Germline values: CDR1 SGHVS, CDR2 FQNEAQ. The CDR3 DNA reads as TGTGCCAGCAGCTCGGGACAAAGGACGTCTGAAGCTTTCTTT. Translated: CASSSGQRTSEAFF.

The chain uses TRBV5-1 and TRBJ1-6, with TRBD1 identical over 10 bases. There are 14 residues in the CDR3. The junction had 1 base not matched to a gene; V was cut back by 1 base and J by 9 bases. CDR1 is SGHRS and CDR2 is YFSETQ in the germline V gene. The CDR3 DNA reads as TGCGCCAGCAGCTTGTGGGACAGGGGTTCACCCCTCCACTTT. Protein: CASSLWDRGSPLHF.

The chain has TRBV29-1 and TRBJ1-1, with 7 bases identical to TRBD1. Germline assignment: CDR1 SQVTM and CDR2 ANQGSEA. V shed 3 bases and J 4 bases; nucleotides not matched to a gene: 2. This CDR3 is 12 amino acids long. CDR3 loop: CSVDQGGTEAFF. In nucleotides, the CDR3 is TGCAGCGTTGATCAGGGGGGCACTGAAGCTTTCTTT.

This chain connects TRBV6-4 to TRBJ2-3, with 7 bases that match TRBD1. The length of the CDR3 is 15 residues. The V gene end was trimmed by 4 bases and the J gene end by 0 bases; junction bases not matched to a gene: 4. Germline CDR1 reads MRHNA; CDR2 reads SNTAGT. In DNA form, the CDR3 reads TGTGCCAGCAGTGTAGGGGGCGCTAGCACAGATACGCAGTATTTT. The encoded protein is CASSVGGASTDTQYF.

The J gene is TRBJ1-5, the V gene TRBV24-1, with a possible D match to TRBD1 (5 bases). The CDR3 has 15 amino acids. Germline lookup yields CDR1 KGHDR and CDR2 SFDVKD. Trimming took 3 bases from V and 2 from J, leaving 10 bases between them. Here the CDR3 DNA reads TGTGCCACCAGTGATCCGGGACTAGGCAATCAGCCCCAGCATTTT. Protein sequence: CATSDPGLGNQPQHF.

Details on this clone: At the DNA level, this CDR3 is encoded by other sequences in the same sample as well. This chain links TRBV15 with TRBJ1-2, with 8 bases fitting TRBD1. The germline V gene encodes CDR1 LNHNV and CDR2 YYDKDF (reference sequence). Losses at the gene ends were 3 bases for V and 4 bases for J; bases not matched to a gene: 4. This CDR3 contains 14 residues. The CDR3 region has the DNA TGTGCCACCAGCAGGGAGCAGGGGGCCTATGGCTACACCTTC. Translated, it gives CATSREQGAYGYTF.

V is TRBV6-5 and J is TRBJ2-7; D call uncertain. This CDR3 is 14 amino acids long. Trimming cost V 6 bases and J 0 bases, with 12 bases left between them. Germline CDR1 MNHEY, CDR2 SVGAGI. The chain's CDR3 is CASSSQTSSYEQYF. In nucleotides, the CDR3 is TGTGCCAGCAGCTCACAGACCAGCTCCTACGAGCAGTACTTC.

This clone came up once. CDR3 DNA sequence: TGTGCCAGCAGTTTCGGACAGGGGGGGAATCAGCCCCAGCATTTT. Translated, it gives CASSFGQGGNQPQHF. V usage is TRBV28 and J usage is TRBJ1-5, with 10 bases that match TRBD1. J was trimmed by 4 bases and V by 3 bases; bases with no gene match: 3. Germline V gives CDR1 MDHEN, CDR2 SYDVKM. There are 15 residues in the CDR3.

The genes are TRBV30 and TRBJ1-1, with a possible D match to TRBD1 (5 bases). Per the germline V gene, CDR1 is GTSNPN and CDR2 is SVGIG (reference sequence). V gave up 2 bases and J gave up 1 base, with 8 bases separating them. This CDR3 has 13 residues. CDR3 amino acids: CAWSNRPNTEAFF. The CDR3 region has the DNA TGTGCCTGGAGTAACAGGCCGAACACTGAAGCTTTCTTT.

The chain carries TRBV6-5 and TRBJ1-1; 7 nucleotides align to TRBD1. V shed 6 bases and J 3 bases; nucleotides not matched to a gene: 7. The length of the CDR3 is 14 residues. Germline assignment: CDR1 MNHEY and CDR2 SVGAGI. CDR3 DNA sequence: TGTGCCAGCAGGCTACCGGGACAGCACACTGAAGCTTTCTTT. It specifies CASRLPGQHTEAFF.